This TCR beta chain came from a study of cytomegalovirus exposure and HLA in healthy donors. Study findings and constraints: There were 164 TCR beta chains listed as cytomegalovirus-associated. There were some public TCRs occurring in many donors, but most TCR sequences were rare. There were a few CMV-associated chains whose specificity for CMV antigens was confirmed in vitro.

Unrecorded immune exposures were likely, despite nominal health at sampling. Amplification used 60 Vbeta primers and 13 Jbeta primers. The table came from immunoSEQ multiplex PCR; TCRdb's copy has only in-frame clones and leaves some out. The data show approximately 150,000 clones, just under 85% seen once. Details on this clone: The antigen remains unidentified.

CDR1 and CDR2 (germline): MDHEN, SYDVKM. The CDR3 runs 15 residues. Trimming removed 1 base from V and 7 bases from J; junction bases left unmatched: 4. This TCR was sampled from a girl aged 5 to 17 in good health and CMV-seropositive. The sequenced sample consisted of PBMCs. The chain links TRBV28 to TRBJ2-1, with 10 bases aligning to TRBD1. In DNA, the CDR3 is TGTGCCAGCAGTTTATATAGGACAGGGGGGAATGAGCAGTTCTTC. Translated: CASSLYRTGGNEQFF.